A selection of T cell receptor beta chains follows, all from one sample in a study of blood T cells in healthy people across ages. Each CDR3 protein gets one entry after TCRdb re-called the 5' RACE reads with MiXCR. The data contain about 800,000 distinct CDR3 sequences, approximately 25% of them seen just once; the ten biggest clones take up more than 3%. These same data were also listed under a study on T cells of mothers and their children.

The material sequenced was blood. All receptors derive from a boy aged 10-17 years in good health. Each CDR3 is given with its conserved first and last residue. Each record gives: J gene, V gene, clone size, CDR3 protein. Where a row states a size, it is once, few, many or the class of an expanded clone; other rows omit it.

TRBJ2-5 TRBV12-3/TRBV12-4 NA CASSLRTGGIETQYF
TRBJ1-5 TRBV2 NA CASRFPFSNQPQHF
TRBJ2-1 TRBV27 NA CASSPTGGRDNEQFF
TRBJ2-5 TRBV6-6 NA CASSADYREGETQYF
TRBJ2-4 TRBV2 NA CASRAGQAKNIQYF
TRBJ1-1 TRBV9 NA CASSVTGTVNTEAFF
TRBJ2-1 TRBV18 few CASSPREYNEQFF
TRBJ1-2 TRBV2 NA CASSVWVFAYTF
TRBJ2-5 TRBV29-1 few CSVERMFGDTVQETQYF
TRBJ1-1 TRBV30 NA CAWIGANTEAFF
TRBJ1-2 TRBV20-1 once CSARGFQAIGGYTF
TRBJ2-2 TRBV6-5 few CASSYTQGVGTGELFF
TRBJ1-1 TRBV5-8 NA CASSLWRGAEAFF
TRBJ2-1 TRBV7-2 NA CASSPGFSGSSYNEQFF
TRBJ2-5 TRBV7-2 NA CACSSQHGGTQYF
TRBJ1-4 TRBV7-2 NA CASSAQWGQGEKLFF
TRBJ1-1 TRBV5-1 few CASSLARGGGKAFF
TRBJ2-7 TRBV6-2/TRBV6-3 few CASSYLGLSPYEQYF
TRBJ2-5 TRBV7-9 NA CASSLFGGALGERYF
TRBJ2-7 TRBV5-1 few CASSSGTSAYEQYF
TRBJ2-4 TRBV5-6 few CASSYGARGVGDIQYF
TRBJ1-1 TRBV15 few CATRQGRTEAFF
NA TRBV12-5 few CASTGTDYNEQFF
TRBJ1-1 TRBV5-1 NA CASSLKATVNTEAFF
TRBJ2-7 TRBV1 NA CTSSQDLSGHGGTRSSYEQYF
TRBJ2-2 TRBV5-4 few CASSLQVVKTGGTGELFF
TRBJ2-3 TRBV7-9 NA CASSLVLFEDTQYF
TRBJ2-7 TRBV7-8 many CASSYRGQTYEQYF
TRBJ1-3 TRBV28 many CASSPDRAGNTIYF
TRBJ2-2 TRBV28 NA CANSGGSGVSGELFF
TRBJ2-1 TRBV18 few CASSPAPWGNEQFF
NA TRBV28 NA CASSHPYGGLYEQYF
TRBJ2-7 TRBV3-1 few CASSPSVGGVEQYF
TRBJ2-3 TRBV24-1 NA CATSDRDWTSNTQYF
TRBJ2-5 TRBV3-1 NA CASSQDLSGGNQETQYF
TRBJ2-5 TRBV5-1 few CASSLVPGPQETQYF
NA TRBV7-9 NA CASSLGGSEQFF